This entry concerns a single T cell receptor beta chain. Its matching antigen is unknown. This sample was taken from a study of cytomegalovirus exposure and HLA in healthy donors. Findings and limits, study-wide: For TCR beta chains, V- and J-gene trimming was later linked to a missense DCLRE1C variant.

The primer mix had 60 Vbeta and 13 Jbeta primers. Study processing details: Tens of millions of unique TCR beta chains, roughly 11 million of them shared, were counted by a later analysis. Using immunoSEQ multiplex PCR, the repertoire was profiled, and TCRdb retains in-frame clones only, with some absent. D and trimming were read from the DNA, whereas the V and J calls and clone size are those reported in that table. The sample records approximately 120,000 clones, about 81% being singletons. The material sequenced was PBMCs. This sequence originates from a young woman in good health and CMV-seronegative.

The CDR3 loop is CASSRRLADHYNEQFF. As DNA, the CDR3 is TGTGCCAGCAGTCGAAGACTAGCGGACCATTACAATGAGCAGTTCTTC. The chain uses TRBV27 and TRBJ2-1; 9 bases are shared with TRBD2. The junction had 9 bases not matched to a gene; V was cut back by 5 bases and J by 4 bases. This CDR3 contains 16 residues. Per the germline V gene, CDR1 is MNHEY and CDR2 is SMNVEV (reference sequence).